These 27 T cell receptor beta chains came from one sample sequenced in a study of cytomegalovirus exposure and HLA in healthy donors. PCR primers comprised 60 Vbeta and 13 Jbeta primers. The repertoire was sequenced with immunoSEQ multiplex PCR; TCRdb's copy has only in-frame clones and lacks some. The table includes 150,000 to 200,000 clones, around 81% detected once. The source material was PBMCs. The receptors here all came from a man aged 18 to 35 in good health and CMV-seronegative.

The chain recombines TRBV4-1 with TRBJ2-5, with 10 bases that match TRBD2. The length of the CDR3 is 15 residues. The ends lost 2 bases at V and 11 bases at J; junction bases unmatched: 11. Germline V gene sequence: CDR1 MGHRA, CDR2 YSYEKL. For the CDR3, the DNA is TGCGCCAGCAGCCAATCGCTAGCGGGAGTACAAGAGCAGTACTTC. It translates to CASSQSLAGVQEQYF.

This clone was picked up one time. The rearrangement uses TRBV15 and TRBJ2-3; no firm D call. V lost 8 bases to trimming and J lost 11 bases, with 14 bases between them. From germline, CDR1 is LNHNV and CDR2 YYDKDF (reference sequence). The CDR3 runs 11 residues. The DNA for the CDR3 is TGTGCCACCCAAGGCCAGCGCCGGCAGTATTTT. Its protein is CATQGQRRQYF. Full variable domain (rest looked up from reference TRBV15 and TRBJ2-3): DAMVIQNPRYQVTQFGKPVTLSCSQTLNHNVMYWYQQKSSQAPKLLFHYYDKDFNNEADTPDNFQSRRPNTSFCFLDIRSPGLGDTAMYLCATQGQRRQYFGPGTRLTVL.

The V call is TRBV5-4, the J call TRBJ2-7; TRBD2 agrees at 8 bases. CDR1 and CDR2 (germline): SGHNT, YYREEE (reference sequence). V lost 3 bases, J lost 5 bases, and 10 bases stayed unmatched. The CDR3 is made up of 15 amino acids. CDR3 amino acids: CASSSDGTRINEQYF. For the CDR3, the DNA is TGTGCCAGCAGCTCGGACGGGACTAGGATCAACGAGCAGTACTTC.

The CDR3 DNA is TGTGCCACTCAAACAGGGGGCACCGGGGAGCTGTTTTTT. Amino acid sequence: CATQTGGTGELFF. The J gene is TRBJ2-2, the V gene TRBV19; 8 bases map to TRBD1. With 10 bases clipped from V and 4 bases from J, the junction kept 5 bases outside the gene matches. Germline CDR1 is LNHDA and CDR2 is SQIVND (reference sequence). The CDR3 extends over 13 amino acids.

This clone was detected once. The chain recombines TRBV19 with TRBJ1-5; 7 bases fit TRBD1. CDR3 length: 14 residues. Germline V gene sequence: CDR1 LNHDA, CDR2 SQIVND (reference sequence). Losses at the gene ends were 5 bases for V and 7 bases for J; bases not matched to a gene: 8. The CDR3 DNA is TGTGCCAGTAGTGAAGGGGGCGACGGACAGCCCCAGCATTTT. Translated, it gives CASSEGGDGQPQHF.

The count of this clone is one. V is TRBV6-6 and J is TRBJ1-5, with unresolved D. Germline V gene data show CDR1 as MNHNY and CDR2 as SVGAGI (reference sequence). This CDR3 has 13 residues. The V gene lost 9 bases and the J gene lost 4 bases, with 13 bases spanning the gap. This CDR3 is CASQYDFNQPQHF. CDR3 sequence (DNA): TGTGCCAGTCAATACGACTTTAATCAGCCCCAGCATTTT.

The chain joins TRBV4-1 to TRBJ2-2, with D unresolved. Trimming cost V 1 base and J 6 bases, with 9 bases left between them. The CDR3 is 14 amino acids. In germline, CDR1 is MGHRA, CDR2 YSYEKL. CDR3 region: CASSQVEASGELFF. The DNA of the CDR3 is TGCGCCAGCAGCCAAGTTGAAGCCTCCGGGGAGCTGTTTTTT.

The genes are TRBV27 and TRBJ2-5; 9 bases agree with TRBD2. The J call may be in error: the DNA end matches TRBJ2-7 better. This CDR3 has 14 amino acids. Germline-derived CDR1 and CDR2 are MNHEY and SMNVEV (reference sequence). The CDR3 DNA follows: TGTGCCAGCAAGGCGGGAGGGGATTTCTACGAGCAGTACTTC. Translation: CASKAGGDFYEQYF.

The gene calls are TRBV5-6 and TRBJ2-3, with 8 bases lining up with TRBD2. This CDR3 region has 14 residues. Germline CDR1 is SGHDT and CDR2 is YYEEEE. With 4 bases clipped from V and 2 bases from J, the junction kept 3 bases outside the gene matches. The CDR3 DNA reads TGTGCCAGCAGCCTACTAGCGGTCACAGATACGCAGTATTTT. Amino acids: CASSLLAVTDTQYF.

The J gene is TRBJ1-1, the V gene TRBV30; D remains ambiguous. Germline loops: CDR1 GTSNPN, CDR2 SVGIG (reference sequence). Trimming stripped 0 bases from V and 0 bases from J, with 5 bases between. The CDR3 sequence is 13 residues long. The CDR3 reads CAWSVGMNTEAFF. In DNA form, the CDR3 reads TGTGCCTGGAGTGTCGGGATGAACACTGAAGCTTTCTTT. The full variable domain, rest sourced from reference TRBV30 and TRBJ1-1, is SQTIHQWPATLVQPVGSPLSLECTVEGTSNPNLYWYRQAAGRGLQLLFYSVGIGQISSEVPQNLSASRPQDRQFILSSKKLLLSDSGFYLCAWSVGMNTEAFFGQGTRLTVV.

V gene TRBV9 combines with J gene TRBJ1-4, with TRBD1 identical over 9 bases. The V and J ends lost 3 bases and 8 bases, in that order; junction bases with no gene match: 8. Germline V gives CDR1 SGDLS, CDR2 YYNGEE. The CDR3 is 15 residues long. CDR3 in DNA: TGTGCCAGCAGCGGGAGAACAGGGGGCGACGAAAAACTGTTTTTT. Translating gives CASSGRTGGDEKLFF.

The chain couples TRBV18 to TRBJ2-1, with 7 positions matching TRBD2. V trimming: 3 bases; J trimming: 3 bases; junction bases outside the gene matches: 2. Germline V gene data show CDR1 as KGHSH and CDR2 as LQKENI. This CDR3 region has 14 residues. The CDR3 nucleotides read TGTGCCAGCTCACCCGAGCGGGACTACAATGAGCAGTTCTTC. The encoded protein is CASSPERDYNEQFF.

The chain employs TRBV15 and TRBJ1-3, with 10 positions matching TRBD1. Germline CDR1 and CDR2: LNHNV and YYDKDF (reference sequence). The trim removed 4 bases at V and 8 bases at J, leaving 11 bases unmatched. The CDR3 has 16 amino acids. DNA for the CDR3: TGTGCCACCAGCAAAGGGACAGGGGAACAGAGGGACACCATATATTTT. Amino acid sequence: CATSKGTGEQRDTIYF.

This chain uses TRBV11-1 with TRBJ2-7, with D possibly TRBD1 on 5 matching bases. V lost 5 bases to trimming and J lost 3 bases, with 14 bases between them. The CDR3 totals 14 residues. CDR1 is SGHAT and CDR2 is FQDESV in the germline V gene (reference sequence). CDR3: CASSGFRDGYEQYF. The CDR3 DNA sequence: TGTGCCAGCAGCGGGTTCAGGGATGGCTACGAGCAGTACTTC.

This chain joins TRBV6-5 and TRBJ1-4, with 11 bases aligning to TRBD1. There are 14 residues in the CDR3. The ends lost 5 bases at V and 6 bases at J; junction bases unmatched: 2. Germline V CDR1 and CDR2: MNHEY, SVGAGI. The DNA for the CDR3 is TGTGCCAGCAGTGGACAGGGGGCGGATGAAAAACTGTTTTTT. This encodes CASSGQGADEKLFF.

The V and J genes are TRBV7-2 and TRBJ2-7; 7 positions agree with TRBD1. After removal of 1 base from V and 9 bases from J, the junction contained 3 bases not matched to a gene. The CDR3 sequence is 12 residues long. Per the germline V gene, CDR1 is SGHTA and CDR2 is FQGNSA. This CDR3 reads CASSLVEGAQYF. DNA of the CDR3: TGTGCCAGCAGCTTAGTCGAGGGGGCGCAGTACTTC.

The chain employs TRBV7-3 and TRBJ2-1, with 11 bases lining up with TRBD2. CDR1 is SGHTA and CDR2 is FQGTGA in the germline V gene. CDR3 length: 14 amino acids. V lost 5 bases to trimming and J lost 8 bases; unmatched junction nucleotides: 5. CDR3 DNA sequence: TGTGCCAGCAGCCGACTAGCGGGATATGATGAGCAGTTCTTC. Its translation: CASSRLAGYDEQFF.

This clone was found a few times. The rearrangement uses TRBV5-6 and TRBJ2-7; 9 bases fit TRBD1. The CDR3 loop spans 14 amino acids. In germline, CDR1 is SGHDT, CDR2 YYEEEE. V lost 4 bases to trimming and J lost 3 bases; unmatched junction nucleotides: 5. In nucleotides, the CDR3 is TGTGCCAGCAGCACGACAGGGGGAGGCTACGAGCAGTACTTC. Translating gives CASSTTGGGYEQYF.

The CDR3 loop reads CASSMMSGGYQETQYF. The CDR3 coding sequence is TGTGCCAGTAGTATGATGTCGGGGGGGTACCAAGAGACCCAGTACTTC. The chain has TRBV19 and TRBJ2-5, with TRBD2 identical over 8 bases. This CDR3 comprises 16 residues. CDR1 is LNHDA and CDR2 is SQIVND in the germline V gene (reference sequence). The V segment lost 3 bases and the J segment 0 bases; nucleotides outside the gene matches: 6.

The V and J genes are TRBV9 and TRBJ1-2, with 7 positions matching TRBD1. The germline gives CDR1 SGDLS, CDR2 YYNGEE. The CDR3 spans 14 residues. V lost 5 bases to trimming and J lost 3 bases; unmatched junction nucleotides: 7. The CDR3 reads CASSVDRDDYGYTF. The CDR3 DNA reads TGTGCCAGCAGTGTTGACAGGGACGACTATGGCTACACCTTC.

About this clone itself: Other DNA sequences in the same sample also yield this CDR3. The rearrangement links TRBV27 to TRBJ1-5; TRBD1 matches at 7 bases. Germline V gene sequence: CDR1 MNHEY, CDR2 SMNVEV (reference sequence). The trim removed 4 bases at V and 0 bases at J, leaving 3 bases unmatched. The CDR3 contains 15 residues. Here the CDR3 reads CASSSGGYSNQPQHF. In nucleotides, the CDR3 is TGTGCCAGCAGTTCAGGGGGATATAGCAATCAGCCCCAGCATTTT.

V is TRBV5-1 and J is TRBJ1-2, with D possibly matching TRBD1 (6 bases). Trimming left V 3 bases short and J 5 bases short, with 17 bases between. Germline V gene lookup returns CDR1 SGHRS and CDR2 YFSETQ. The CDR3 has 15 residues. The CDR3 sequence: CASSYSPDRRYGYTF. DNA of the CDR3: TGCGCCAGCAGCTACAGCCCGGACAGACGTTATGGCTACACCTTC.

The gene calls are TRBV25-1 and TRBJ2-1; TRBD1 is a possible D gene (5 bases). This CDR3 contains 13 residues. Trimming removed 1 base at V and 12 bases at J, with 13 bases between. Germline V gives CDR1 MGHDK, CDR2 SYGVNS. The CDR3, as DNA: TGTGCCAGCAGTGAATTTTCTGTGGGGCGGCAGTTCTTC. As protein: CASSEFSVGRQFF.

This clone was detected only once. This chain joins TRBV10-3 and TRBJ2-1; TRBD2 matches 14 bases. Germline values: CDR1 ENHRY, CDR2 SYGVKD. CDR3 length: 16 amino acids. J was trimmed by 7 bases and V by 4 bases; bases with no gene match: 6. The CDR3 loop is CAISGSGTSGRNEQFF. CDR3 nucleotides: TGTGCCATCAGTGGCTCCGGGACTAGCGGGAGAAATGAGCAGTTCTTC.

J is TRBJ2-3 and V is TRBV28, with D unresolved. The V and J ends lost 5 bases and 10 bases respectively, with 13 bases between them. The CDR3 contains 12 residues. CDR1 and CDR2 (germline): MDHEN, SYDVKM. The CDR3 DNA reads as TGTGCCAGCAGTCCAGCACCCCGGGCGCAGTATTTT. Translation gives CASSPAPRAQYF.

This clone has only a few counts. The genes are TRBV4-1 and TRBJ2-1; a possible D gene is TRBD2 (5 bases). CDR1 MGHRA and CDR2 YSYEKL come from the germline V gene. The CDR3 extends over 14 amino acids. Trimming took off 1 base at V and 4 bases at J, with 8 bases between the two ends. CDR3 coding DNA: TGCGCCAGCAGCCAAGGGGGAGAATACAATGAGCAGTTCTTC. It specifies CASSQGGEYNEQFF.

V gene TRBV10-1 combines with J gene TRBJ2-3; TRBD1 aligns across 8 bases. Trimming took 10 bases from V and 6 from J; bases not matched to a gene: 9. The CDR3 sequence is 13 residues long. The germline V gene has CDR1 WNHNN and CDR2 SYGVQD (reference sequence). The CDR3 DNA sequence: TGCGCCACCCGACAGGGGCCGGGGGATACGCAGTATTTT. This sequence encodes CATRQGPGDTQYF.